The following is a T cell receptor (beta chain) sequence with its context. Its antigen remains unknown. This entry belongs to a study of graft-versus-host responses after intestinal transplantation. For the study at large: Induction with anti-thymocyte globulin, then tacrolimus and steroids for roughly 3 years, was given to all recipients.

The protocol was immunoSEQ multiplex PCR, while the TCRdb copy is restricted to in-frame clones and leaves out a portion. Of 70,000 to 75,000 clones listed, 70% to 90% are singletons. Germline V lookup: CDR1 SGHVS, CDR2 FQNEAQ. CDR3 length: 15 residues. Trimming at V came to 7 bases and at J to 5 bases, leaving 12 bases not matched to a gene. The sample here was unstimulated CD8+ T cells sorted from spleen or lymph node cells, taken before intestinal transplant. The sequence was collected from a human donor who received an intestinal transplant. The chain employs TRBV7-8 and TRBJ2-7; TRBD2 aligns across 9 bases. CDR3 region: CASTFSGSPRNEQYF. Here the CDR3 DNA reads TGTGCCAGCACCTTTAGCGGGAGCCCAAGGAACGAGCAGTACTTC.